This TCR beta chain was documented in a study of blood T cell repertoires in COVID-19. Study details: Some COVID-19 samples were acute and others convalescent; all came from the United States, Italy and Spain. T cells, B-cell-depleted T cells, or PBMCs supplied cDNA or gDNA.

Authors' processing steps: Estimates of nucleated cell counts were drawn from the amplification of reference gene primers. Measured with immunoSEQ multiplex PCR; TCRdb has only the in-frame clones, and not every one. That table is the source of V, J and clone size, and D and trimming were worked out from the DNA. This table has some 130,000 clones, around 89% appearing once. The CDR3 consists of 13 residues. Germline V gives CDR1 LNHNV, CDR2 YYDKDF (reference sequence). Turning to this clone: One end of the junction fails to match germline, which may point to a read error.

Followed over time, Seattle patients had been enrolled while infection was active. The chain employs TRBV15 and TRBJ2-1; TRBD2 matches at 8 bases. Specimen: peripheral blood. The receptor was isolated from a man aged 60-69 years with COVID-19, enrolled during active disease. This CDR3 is CATSRDREGIAIF. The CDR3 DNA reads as TGTGCCACCAGCAGAGATCGGGAGGGTATTGCGATCTTC.